This entry is about one TCR beta chain. CDR3 size: 14 residues. V lost 11 bases and J lost 1, with 17 bases in between. The germline gives CDR1 ENHRY, CDR2 SYGVKD. Measured with immunoSEQ multiplex PCR; TCRdb has only the in-frame clones, and not every one. The sample lists approximately 430,000 clones; roughly 85% were seen once. This sample is part of a study of blood T cell repertoires in COVID-19. Study-wide background: Sources were T cells, B-cell-depleted T cells, or PBMCs; the material itself was cDNA or gDNA.

Specimen: peripheral blood. The TCR sequence derives from a woman younger than 45 with active or convalescent COVID-19. This sequence joins TRBV10-3 and TRBJ1-1; tentatively, D is TRBD1 (5 bases). For the CDR3, the DNA is TGTGCCGCAGCCAGTAACCAGGGGAACACTGAAGCTTTCTTT. This translates into CAAASNQGNTEAFF.